This T cell receptor beta chain is drawn from a study of T cells in Graves' hyperthyroidism and ophthalmopathy (dated by TCRdb to between 2018 and 2021). Broadly, across the study: Peripheral blood samples were taken at the time of initial diagnosis, prior to any treatment. For training and testing, the roughly 97 patients in the discovery cohort were randomly divided in a 7:3 ratio. The paper describes TCR Vbeta CDR3 sequencing of about 140 peripheral blood samples, made up of 43 ophthalmopathy patients, around 78 hyperthyroidism patients and some 17 progressor patients. The study also compared thyroid tissue and blood T-cell repertoires from over 5 Graves' hyperthyroidism patients. TCR V-J signatures able to tell the groups apart were searched for in a discovery cohort of 90 to 100 patients, of whom roughly 42 had Graves' ophthalmopathy and 57 had stable Graves' hyperthyroidism. Prospective prediction of ophthalmopathy was tested in an independent validation cohort of fewer than 20 hyperthyroidism patients and 17 patients who later progressed to ophthalmopathy. Once sampling was done, hyperthyroidism patients were given methimazole at a starting dose of 30 mg daily, whereas ophthalmopathy patients were given high-dose intravenous methylprednisolone. Points the paper makes about the study in general: During validation, the model predicted progression to ophthalmopathy a median of approximately 6.5 months ahead of onset, with almost 71% sensitivity and roughly 75% specificity. Blood samples also contained most of the expanded thyroid clonotypes (frequency above 0.001), which suggests that blood repertoires may reflect thyroid immune responses. A model built on a 13 V-J signature distinguished ophthalmopathy from stable hyperthyroidism, reaching 87.88% sensitivity and approximately 83% specificity in cross-validation and 80%/75% in testing. No statistical method was used to fix the sample size in advance, and group allocation was not hidden from the investigators.

V lost 3 bases and J lost 7 bases; the stretch between them is 10 bases long. The CDR3 covers 13 residues, taking in both the cysteine and the phenylalanine. Of all the DNA, just the CDR3 is kept, 39 bases in frame from base 1. The germline V gene gives CDR1 as SNHLY and CDR2 as FYNNEI. Graves' hyperthyroidism was defined as stable when no progression to ophthalmopathy occurred over 18 months of follow-up. Hyperthyroidism patients were newly diagnosed, with disease duration under 2 months, and aged 18 to 65 years. Patients with uncontrolled infections, other autoimmune diseases, pregnancy or lactation were excluded. Clinical symptoms, serum thyroxine and TRAb, thyroid ultrasound, and orbital computed tomography formed the basis for the diagnoses. PBMCs were separated from approximately 10 ml of fresh peripheral blood using Ficoll-Paque density gradient centrifugation. Trizol reagent was used to extract total RNA, and RNA quality was then checked on an Agilent 2100 Bioanalyzer.

The sample holds many counts of this clonotype. The antigen it binds to is not known. No much larger clone exists at a distance of one base, and base qualities are not known. TCR beta CDR3 regions were amplified from RNA transcripts. For the first round of RT-PCR on the TCR CDR3, the HTBI primer set was used together with the Qiagen OneStep RT-PCR kit. Libraries were constructed in a second round of multiplex PCR, after which size selection and purification were carried out. The libraries were sequenced on an Illumina HiSeq2000 using paired-end 100 bp reads. In the source study's methods: SOAPnuke was used to process the raw data, with reads discarded if the reads contained adapters or uncalled bases, had a mean Phred below 15, or lacked an exact constant-primer or identifier match. High-quality paired reads were merged using COPE v1.2.5, and each unique nucleotide sequence was defined as a clonotype. Clonotypes were aligned to IMGT TRBV, TRBD and TRBJ reference segments using MiTCR v1.1. The analysis was restricted to V-J combinations with a frequency above 0.0001, which together covered roughly 99% of the repertoires. A TCS score was defined as the ratio of F50 (clonal expansion) to E x V (chaos), with BLOSUM62-based TCRdist applied between CDR3 peptides within each V-J. Welch's t-statistics and random forest reduced around 520 V-J features to under 15, which were used in a naive Bayes classifier (R e1071). Through fastp at Q25 and MiXCR, TCRdb rebuilt clones from the public reads, retaining in-frame beta chains. Records with the same CDR3 protein are collapsed into one entry carrying the most frequent genes and DNA. These V and J calls derive from TCRdb rather than the authors' analysis. In all, the sample holds 550,000 to 800,000 distinct CDR3 sequences, and 15% to 20% of those were seen once. Together, the top ten hold roughly 15% of the sample.

Sequencing was done on a sample of blood. This clonotype was sampled from a man in his fifties with Graves' hyperthyroidism. Recombination joined TRBV2 with TRBJ2-4, with no D gene named confidently. The nucleotide sequence is TGTGCCAGCAGTGAGGCCCCATGGAACATTCAGTACTTC. It codes for CASSEAPWNIQYF.